This T cell receptor (beta chain) was captured by sequencing in a study of CXCR3-negative and CXCR3-positive naive CD8 T cells. Study-wide findings and caveats: Diversity in memory CD8+ cells fell much lower than the comparably high levels seen in both naive subsets. Higher TRB CDR3 hydrophobicity marked CXCR3-positive naive cells relative to CXCR3-negative naive cells.

UMI-tagged TRB cDNA libraries were built via 5' RACE. Each CDR3 protein gets one entry in TCRdb, which reprocessed the 5' RACE reads and gives no DNA. The sample's table shows thousands of distinct CDR3 sequences. Worth noting for this clonotype: Its antigen is currently unknown.

The sample comprised naive CXCR3+ CD8+ T cells from blood. Subset specified: CD45RO-CCR7+CD27+CD95- naive CD8+ T cells expressing CXCR3 (TNR3+). The TCR sequence derives from a human donor in good health. Some clones in this sample may be carry-over from other donors' samples.

This CDR3 is CASGLGPSGGANEQFF. This chain connects TRBV12-5 to TRBJ2-1; TCRdb returns TRBD2, unconfirmable since there is no DNA. Germline CDR1 LGHNT, CDR2 FRNRAP. The CDR3 totals 16 residues.